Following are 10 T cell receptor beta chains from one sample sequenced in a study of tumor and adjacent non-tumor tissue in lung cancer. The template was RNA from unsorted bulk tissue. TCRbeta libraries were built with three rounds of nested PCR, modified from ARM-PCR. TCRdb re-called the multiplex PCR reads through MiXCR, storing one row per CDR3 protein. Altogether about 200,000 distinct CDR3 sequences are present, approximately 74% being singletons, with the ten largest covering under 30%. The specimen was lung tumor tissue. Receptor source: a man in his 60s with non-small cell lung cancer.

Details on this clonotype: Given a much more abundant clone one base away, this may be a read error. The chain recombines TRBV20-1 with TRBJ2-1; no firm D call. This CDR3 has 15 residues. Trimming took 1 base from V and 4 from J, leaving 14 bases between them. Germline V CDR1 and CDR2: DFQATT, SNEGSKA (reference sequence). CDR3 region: CSARVGVKSYNEQFF. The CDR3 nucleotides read TGCAGTGCTAGAGTTGGAGTAAAAAGTTACAATGAGCAGTTCTTC.

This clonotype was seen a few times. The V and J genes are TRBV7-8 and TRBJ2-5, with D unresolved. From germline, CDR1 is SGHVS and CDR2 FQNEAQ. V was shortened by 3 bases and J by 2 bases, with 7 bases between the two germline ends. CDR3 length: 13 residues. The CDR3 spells CASSFWQQETQYF. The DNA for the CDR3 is TGTGCCAGCAGCTTCTGGCAGCAAGAGACCCAGTACTTC.

In DNA form, the CDR3 reads TGCGCCAGCAGCCAAGATGCAGGAGGGGGCAATCAGCCCCAGCATTTT. Its protein product is CASSQDAGGGNQPQHF. The chain recombines TRBV4-1 with TRBJ1-5; the D gene is possibly TRBD1 (5 bases). Trimming took 0 bases from V and 2 from J, leaving 11 bases between them. The CDR3 has 16 amino acids. The germline CDR1 and CDR2 sequences are MGHRA and YSYEKL.

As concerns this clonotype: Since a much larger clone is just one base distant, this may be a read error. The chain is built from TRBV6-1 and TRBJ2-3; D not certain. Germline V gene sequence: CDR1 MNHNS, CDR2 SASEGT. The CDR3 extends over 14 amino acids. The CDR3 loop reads CVSSEYGVTDTQYF. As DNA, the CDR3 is TGTGTCAGCAGTGAATATGGGGTCACAGATACGCAGTATTTT.

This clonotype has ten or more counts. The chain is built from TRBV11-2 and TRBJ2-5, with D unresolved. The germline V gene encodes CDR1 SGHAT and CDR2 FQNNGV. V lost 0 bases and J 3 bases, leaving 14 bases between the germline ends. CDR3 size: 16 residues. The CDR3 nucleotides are TGTGCCAGCAGCTTAGAGCTAACGGGTCGGGAAGAGACCCAGTACTTC. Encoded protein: CASSLELTGREETQYF.

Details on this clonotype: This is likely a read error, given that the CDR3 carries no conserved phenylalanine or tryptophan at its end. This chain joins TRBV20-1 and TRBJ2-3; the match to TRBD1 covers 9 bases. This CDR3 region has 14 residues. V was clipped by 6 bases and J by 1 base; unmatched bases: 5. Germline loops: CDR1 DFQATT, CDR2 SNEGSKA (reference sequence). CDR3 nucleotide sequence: TGCAGTGCGACCGGGACAGGGTGCACAGATACGCAGTATTAT. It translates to CSATGTGCTDTQYY.

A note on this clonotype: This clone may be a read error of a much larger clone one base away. CDR3 sequence: CSARARAGGAEQYF. CDR3 nucleotides: TGCAGTGCTAGAGCAAGAGCGGGAGGGGCCGAGCAGTACTTC. This chain connects TRBV20-1 to TRBJ2-7; 10 bases align to TRBD2. Trimming took 1 base from V and 6 from J; bases not matched to a gene: 6. The CDR3 sequence is 14 residues long. Per the germline V gene, CDR1 is DFQATT and CDR2 is SNEGSKA (reference sequence).

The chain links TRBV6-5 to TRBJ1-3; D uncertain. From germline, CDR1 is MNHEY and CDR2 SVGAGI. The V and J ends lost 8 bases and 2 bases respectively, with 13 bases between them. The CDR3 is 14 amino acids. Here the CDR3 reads CASRHTATGNTIYF. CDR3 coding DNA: TGTGCCAGCCGTCACACGGCCACTGGAAACACCATATATTTT.

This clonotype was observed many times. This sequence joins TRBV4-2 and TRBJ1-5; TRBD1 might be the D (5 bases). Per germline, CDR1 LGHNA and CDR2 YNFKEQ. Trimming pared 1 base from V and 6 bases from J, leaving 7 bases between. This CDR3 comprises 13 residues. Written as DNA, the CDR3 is TGTGCCAGCAGCCAAGGAGGGGTTCAGCCCCAGCATTTT. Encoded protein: CASSQGGVQPQHF.

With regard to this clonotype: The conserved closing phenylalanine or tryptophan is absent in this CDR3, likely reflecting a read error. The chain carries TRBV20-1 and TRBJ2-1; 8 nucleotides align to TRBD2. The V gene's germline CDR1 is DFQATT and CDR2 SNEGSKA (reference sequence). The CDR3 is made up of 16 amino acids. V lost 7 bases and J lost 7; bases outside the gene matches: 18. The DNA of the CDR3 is TGCAGTGTTAAGAAACCGGGACTAGTGGGAGGGAATGAGCAGTTCTTG. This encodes CSVKKPGLVGGNEQFL.